One T cell receptor (beta chain) is described in this entry. Its specific antigen is unknown. Nothing much larger sits one base from this clone, and base qualities are not available. The cohort comprised some 730 healthy bone marrow donors. Cohort members were all nominally healthy when sampled, although unrecorded immune exposures were likely present. The donor was CMV seropositive and was included in the group of almost 300 seropositive cohort members. A peripheral blood sample was collected from each donor, and TCR beta sequencing was performed on peripheral blood mononuclear cells. The Qiagen DNeasy Blood Extraction Kit was used to extract genomic DNA from the blood cell samples. Including the terminal cysteine and phenylalanine, the CDR3 comprises 15 residues. The only DNA kept is the CDR3, 45 bases in frame from the first base. Trimming leaves V shorter by 5 bases and J shorter by 8 bases, with the junction holding 10 bases beyond the gene matches. Via the germline V gene, CDR1 is SGHTA and CDR2 FQGNSA.

The sample comes from a study of cytomegalovirus exposure and HLA in healthy donors (dated by TCRdb to about 2017). Study-wide context: An earlier analysis of several hundred of the donors reported over 250 Gb of sequence data and 117 million unique TCR beta sequences obtained from about 179 million T cells. Approximately 310 gigabases of sequencing data and tens of millions of unique TCR sequences were included in an early release covering under 650 HLA-typed donors. The genetic ancestry cluster associated with self-reported Caucasian donors included around four fifths of the 398 genotyped donors. The aim of the study was to test whether cataloging public T cell receptors could identify signatures of past pathogen exposure. Using immunosequencing, the study profiled T cell repertoires from around 680 subjects and related those repertoires to cytomegalovirus serostatus. In addition to the first cohort of roughly 670 subjects, a separate validation cohort of 120 different subjects was used. To predict cytomegalovirus infection status, the study combined high-throughput TCR immunosequencing, statistical association of individual TCRs with disease status, and machine learning. A later analysis re-analyzed previously published TCR beta repertoires from 666 donors and added high-resolution HLA genotyping to study TCR occurrence patterns. The later analysis used no new phenotypic data to find candidate immune exposures, relying instead on TCR beta sequences and their occurrence across donors. In an earlier analysis of a few hundred of the donors, high-throughput TCR beta sequencing was used to judge whether each TCR beta V gene segment behaved as functional or pseudogenic. Donor age, sex, ethnicity and CMV serostatus were compiled together with the repertoire data. A later genetic analysis took genome-wide SNP genotypes for 398 of the 666 donors and used that subset as a discovery cohort. All discovery cohort repertoires had been generated using a single sequencing platform. Both class I and class II loci were covered by HLA typing, at four-digit resolution. The number of typed donors differed by locus: about 620-640 for A, B, C, DRB1 and DQB1; some 540 for DQA1; approximately 610 for DPA1; and around 490 for DPB1. Four to six DR-DQ haplotypes were handled as single units for association and clustering because linkage in the cohort was strong. On average, roughly 250,000 unique TCR beta nucleotide sequences were sequenced per donor among 398 genotyped donors of the cohort, with roughly a sixth of those sequences being non-productive. General conclusions and limits of the study: A cluster of highly shared sequence variants was judged likely to be a technical artifact of the sequencing pipeline. Broadly in line with IMGT annotations, most TCR beta V segments showed up in productive rearrangements about 87% or about 30% of the time in an earlier analysis of several hundred of the donors. The classifier was reported to diagnose cytomegalovirus status with high specificity and sensitivity in both the original cohort and the validation cohort. According to a later analysis, most CMV-associated TCR beta chains appeared to be HLA-restricted, and the HLA associations seemed to be driven largely by CMV exposure. In a later analysis, TCR association rates were found to vary across HLA loci, with the most associated TCRs seen for DRB1 alleles and the fewest for HLA-C alleles. Immune exposure information for the cohort was limited to CMV serostatus. HLA typing was unavailable for some donors at each locus, so association tests used only the typed subset. Sequencing depth was assumed to be roughly uniform across donors in the presence/absence analyses, though that assumption may not hold. In the study, around 160 TCR beta chains were listed as associated with cytomegalovirus. Compared with equally common non-associated chains, HLA-associated TCR beta chains in a later analysis were more clonally expanded and had lower generation probabilities. A later genetic analysis associated a missense DCLRE1C variant with V-gene and J-gene trimming of TCR beta chains, and an independent cohort replicated the association. A further reported finding was that TCR beta sequences accurately predicted the HLA-A and HLA-B alleles for most subjects in the first cohort. Three of the identified cytomegalovirus-associated TCR beta chains were confirmed in vitro to be specific for cytomegalovirus antigens. A later analysis reported that several top co-occurrence clusters appeared linked to parvovirus B19, influenza, CMV and Epstein-Barr virus. The authors suggested that the approach could potentially be generalized to other disease states and immunological phenotypes. The cohort was sequenced for TCR beta chains only, and without alpha or paired-chain data the features that could be detected were limited. Correlated functional status among segregating V segments might reflect linkage disequilibrium, but an unknown experimental factor could not be ruled out. In a later analysis, about 16,000 TCR beta sequences were associated with specific HLA alleles at a false discovery rate of 0.05. According to a later genetic analysis, donors in an Asian-associated ancestry cluster had fewer N-insertions in productive TCRs than the approximately 710-donor mean. While some public TCRs were present in many individuals, most TCR sequences turned up only very rarely across donors. Assigning TCR associations to individual alleles was difficult when HLA alleles, especially DR and DQ, strongly co-occurred. Because counts were too low, roughly 16 rarely observed V segments, including chromosome 9 orphons, were excluded from the earlier analysis of 587 of the donors. The 87-base-pair reads could not distinguish some IMGT-functional V segments, including TRBV6-2 and TRBV6-3, so those segments were excluded.

The library was produced with the immunoSEQ multiplex PCR assay. A mixture of 60 forward primers for TCR Vbeta segments and 13 reverse primers for TCR Jbeta segments was used in the multiplex PCR. Amplification of the CDR3 region of rearranged TCR beta genes was performed with a multiplex PCR assay on genomic DNA. The amplified TCR beta libraries were sequenced on the Illumina HiSeq System as 87-base-pair reads. The study's own analysis went as follows. In a later analysis, some 80 million unique TCR beta chains were counted across the roughly 700 repertoires, and roughly 11 million of these chains were shared by at least two donors. Raw reads were error-corrected and collapsed into unique sequences with a nearest-neighbor algorithm that merged closely related sequences to remove PCR and sequencing errors. Alignment of CDR3 sequences to IMGT reference sequences was used to assign V, D and J gene segments. Each retained sequence needed at least a six-nucleotide match to both a V gene segment and a J gene segment. A rearrangement was called productive if the CDR3 had no stop codons and remained in frame with V and J, and every other rearrangement was called non-productive. CDR3 was defined by IMGT convention, running from the second conserved V-encoded cysteine to the conserved J-encoded phenylalanine. Sequences without an unambiguous match to a single V gene segment were excluded from the earlier analysis of a few hundred of the donors. In an earlier analysis of approximately 500 of the donors, a V segment was called functional when productive rearrangements were above 56.7%, and segregating when the standard deviation between donors exceeded 5%. A statistical classification framework was developed to diagnose cytomegalovirus status using the catalog of TCR beta chain sequences. V and J gene assignment, in a later analysis, came from comparing TCR nucleotide sequences with IMGT/GENE-DB human TR gene sequences. Using the TCRdist pipeline, a later analysis assigned CDR3 sequences along with most-parsimonious VDJ recombination scenarios. A later analysis defined each TCR beta chain by its CDR3 amino acid sequence plus V-gene family, and excluded reads lacking a unique V-gene family. In a later analysis, 450 to 600 highly shared, low-generation-probability nucleotide sequences were removed to address suspected cross-contamination and a sequencing artifact. In a later analysis, a clonal expansion index for each public chain was calculated from normalized within-repertoire ranks of inferred template counts. A later analysis computed generation probabilities with a VDJ recombination model fitted to out-of-frame rearrangements, and checked the results against IGoR. In a later analysis, hypergeometric tests were used to score TCR-TCR, TCR-HLA and TCR-CMV co-occurrence, with a repertoire-size bias correction applied to TCR pairs. False discovery rates were estimated in a later analysis by permuting HLA or CMV assignments 20 times. In a later analysis, co-occurring TCRs were grouped using DBSCAN, and TCRdist sequence similarity was added for clustering within HLA-allele-positive subsets. Repertoires with fewer than 30,000 or more than 120,000 public chains were left out of co-occurrence clustering, as were about 5 repertoires with anomalous nucleotide sharing. Drawn from immuneACCESS, this table holds only the in-frame rearrangements with V and J called that TCRdb kept. Clones are partly lost; checked studies trace under half to an unresolved V gene and leave the rest unexplained. From that table come the V and J calls and clone size; the DNA was used to work out D and trimming. The sample includes 130,000 to 150,000 clones, with 60% to 85% observed a single time. The ten largest account for more than 10% of the sample.

The sequenced sample consisted of PBMCs. The V gene is TRBV7-2 and the J gene is TRBJ1-4, and 8 junction bases match TRBD1. The TCR originated in a man aged 40-55 years in good health and CMV-seropositive. The DNA reads TGTGCCAGCAGCCCTACGGCCCGGACAGGGGAAAAACTGTTTTTT. This yields the protein CASSPTARTGEKLFF.